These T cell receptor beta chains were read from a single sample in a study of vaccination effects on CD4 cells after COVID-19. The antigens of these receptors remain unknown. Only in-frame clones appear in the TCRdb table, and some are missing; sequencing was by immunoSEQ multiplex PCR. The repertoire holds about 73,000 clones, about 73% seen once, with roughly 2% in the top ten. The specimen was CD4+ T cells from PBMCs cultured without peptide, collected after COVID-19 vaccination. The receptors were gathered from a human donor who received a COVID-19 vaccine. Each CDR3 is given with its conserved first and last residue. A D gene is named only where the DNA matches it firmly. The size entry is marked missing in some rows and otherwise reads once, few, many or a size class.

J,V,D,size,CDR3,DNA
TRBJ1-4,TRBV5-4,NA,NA,CASSQDRTNEKLFF,TGTGCCAGCAGCCAGGACAGAACTAATGAAAAACTGTTTTTT
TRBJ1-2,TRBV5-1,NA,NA,CASSLQGSVVYGYTF,TGCGCCAGCAGCTTACAGGGCTCAGTTGTCTACGGCTACACCTTC
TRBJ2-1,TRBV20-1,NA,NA,CSAGYNEQFF,TGCAGTGCTGGCTACAATGAGCAGTTCTTC
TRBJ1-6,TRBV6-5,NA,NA,CASSYWTTGGSPLHF,TGTGCCAGCAGTTACTGGACCACTGGGGGTTCACCCCTCCACTTT
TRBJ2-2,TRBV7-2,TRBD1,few,CASSPDRVGNTGELFF,TGTGCCAGCAGCCCAGACAGGGTAGGAAACACCGGGGAGCTGTTTTTT
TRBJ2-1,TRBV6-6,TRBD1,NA,CASSLTGGANHEQFF,TGTGCCAGCAGCCTTACAGGGGGCGCGAACCATGAGCAGTTCTTC
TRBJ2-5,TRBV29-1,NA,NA,CSVGGEETQYF,TGCAGCGTTGGGGGTGAAGAGACCCAGTACTTC
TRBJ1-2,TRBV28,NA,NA,CASRVNLNYGYTF,TGTGCCAGCAGGGTCAACTTGAACTATGGCTACACCTTC
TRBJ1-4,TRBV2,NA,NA,CASSDGWTNEKLFF,TGTGCCAGCAGTGACGGATGGACTAATGAAAAACTGTTTTTT
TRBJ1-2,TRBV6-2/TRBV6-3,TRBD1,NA,CASSRGGTGVNYGYTF,TGTGCCAGCAGCCGCGGGGGGACAGGGGTTAACTATGGCTACACCTTC
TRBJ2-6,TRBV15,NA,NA,CATSRTWGFGGANVLTF,TGTGCCACCAGCAGAACCTGGGGATTTGGAGGGGCCAACGTCCTGACTTTC
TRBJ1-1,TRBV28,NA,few,CASSLGGLLNTEAFF,TGTGCCAGCAGTTTAGGGGGGCTATTGAACACTGAAGCTTTCTTT
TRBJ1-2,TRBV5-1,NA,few,CASSPTGNYGYTF,TGCGCCAGCAGCCCCACAGGGAACTATGGCTACACCTTC
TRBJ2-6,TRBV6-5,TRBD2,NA,CASRGGAGANVLTF,TGTGCCAGCCGGGGGGGGGCTGGGGCCAACGTCCTGACTTTC
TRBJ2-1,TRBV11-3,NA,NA,CASSLSRNSYNEQFF,TGTGCCAGCAGCTTATCGCGGAACTCCTACAATGAGCAGTTCTTC
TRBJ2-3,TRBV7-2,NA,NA,CASSLAREGRRADTQYF,TGTGCCAGCAGCTTAGCTCGCGAGGGTCGAAGAGCAGATACGCAGTATTTT
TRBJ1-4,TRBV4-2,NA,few,CASSQGTTGYNEKLFF,TGTGCCAGCAGCCAGGGGACGACAGGCTATAATGAAAAACTGTTTTTT
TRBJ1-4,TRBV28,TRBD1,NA,CASSPTWDRGGIF,TGTGCCAGCAGTCCCACCTGGGACAGGGGCGGTATTTTT
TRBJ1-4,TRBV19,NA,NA,CASTDQGGFEKLFF,TGTGCCAGTACGGATCAGGGCGGGTTTGAAAAACTGTTTTTT
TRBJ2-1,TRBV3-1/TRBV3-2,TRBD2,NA,CASSQRPGLHYNEQFF,TGTGCCAGCAGCCAAAGGCCGGGACTACATTACAATGAGCAGTTCTTC
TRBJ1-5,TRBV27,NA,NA,CASSLGAGDGTQHF,TGTGCCAGCAGTTTAGGGGCAGGGGACGGCACCCAGCATTTT
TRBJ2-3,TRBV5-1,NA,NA,CASSPETYTDTQYF,TGCGCCAGCAGCCCAGAAACCTACACAGATACGCAGTATTTT
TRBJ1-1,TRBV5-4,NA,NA,CASSLAVGENTEAFF,TGTGCCAGCAGCTTGGCCGTCGGGGAAAACACTGAAGCTTTCTTT
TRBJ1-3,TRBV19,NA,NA,CASRSDSGNTIYF,TGTGCCAGTAGAAGTGATTCTGGAAACACCATATATTTT
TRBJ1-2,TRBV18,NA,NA,CASSPSTLGGYGYTF,TGTGCCAGCTCACCGTCGACCCTGGGAGGCTATGGCTACACCTTC
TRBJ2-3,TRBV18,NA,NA,CASSLADSYTDTQYF,TGTGCCAGCTCATTGGCGGACTCTTATACCGATACGCAGTATTTT
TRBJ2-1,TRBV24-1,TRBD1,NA,CATSATGASYNEQFF,TGTGCCACCAGCGCGACAGGGGCGTCCTACAATGAGCAGTTCTTC
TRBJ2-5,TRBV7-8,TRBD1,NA,CASSLAGPGGETQYF,TGTGCCAGCAGCTTAGCGGGCCCAGGGGGAGAGACCCAGTACTTC
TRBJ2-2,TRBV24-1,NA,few,CATSRFGGGDTGELFF,TGTGCCACCAGTCGCTTCGGCGGGGGCGACACCGGGGAGCTGTTTTTT
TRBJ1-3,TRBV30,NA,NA,CAWSVNSLSGNTIYF,TGTGCCTGGAGTGTGAACAGCCTCTCTGGAAACACCATATATTTT